Here is one T cell receptor (beta chain) with its context. Its antigen has not been determined. Base qualities are not provided; no much larger clone lies one nucleotide away. The entry originates in a study of shared clonotypes between healthy human individuals (dated by TCRdb to about 2020). For the wider study: The cohort comprised a couple of women and a few men aged 18 to 49 years. For each donor, CD4 naive and CD4 memory were each given three plates, CD8 naive was given two plates, and CD8 memory was given one plate. Blood TCR repertoires of four to six healthy adults were deeply sequenced to estimate repertoire size and the extent of clonotype sharing between individuals. To increase sequencing depth and limit assay-specific biases, different laboratories used diverse techniques to prepare libraries and sequence TCR repertoires. Each donor's leukapheresis produced roughly between roughly 0.85 and 9.5 billion PBMCs. Study-wide findings and limitations: The genetic and exposure-history diversity represented was limited by the small number of donors. Clonotypes shared by all four sorted-subset donors showed higher generation probabilities than non-shared clonotypes. Even with the large sequencing depth, rarefaction of the sorted-subset datasets indicated that sequencing was incomplete. Estimated clonotype richness was generally larger for naive than for memory subsets. Sharing across several donors was observed for approximately 5% of naive CD4, 3% to 3.5% of naive CD8, 2% to 2.5% of memory CD4, and 0.4% of memory CD8 clonotypes. Sampling was restricted to blood, and TCR repertoires in tissue are likely to differ from TCR repertoires in blood. Pairwise subsampling led to the expectation that sequencing depth would affect the degree of clonotype sharing among donors.

TCR CDR3 regions were amplified from genomic DNA by multiplex PCR using the deep immunoSEQ assay. Extracted genomic DNA from each cell subset was distributed evenly across all wells of several immunoSEQ 96-well plates, and each plate was treated as a replicate. For sorted subsets, around 200 ng genomic DNA, equal to 30,000 to 35,000 T cell genomes, was loaded into each replicate PCR. Purified libraries were measured with a Qubit 3.0 fluorometer, size-checked on a Bioanalyzer 2100, and measured again with the KAPA Library Quantification kit. Each immunoSEQ 96-well plate was sequenced on its own single-read 150-cycle Illumina NextSeq 550 flow cell. The study's processing was this. Because the immunoSEQ output held only junctional sequences and lacked quality scores, the filtering could not match the filtering applied to full-length reads. Sequences were annotated with PyIR, a Python wrapper for IgBLAST v1.9, and V/J genes and CDR3 were assigned using IMGT germline references. Reads were removed for weak V/J assignments (E-value above 1e-6), missing CDR3, stop codons, out-of-frame junctions, or ambiguous translated residues. A V3J clonotype was defined by an identical inferred V gene, J gene, and CDR3 amino acid sequence. Percentage overlap between repertoires was calculated by dividing the number of shared unique clonotypes by the size of the smaller repertoire. RTK rarefaction, the Chao1 estimator, and Recon v2.1 estimates of unobserved clonotypes were used to assess repertoire richness. Generation probabilities were computed with OLGA for all TCRbeta clonotypes obtained by the gDNA method from a handful of donors. TCRdb limited this immuneACCESS table to in-frame rearrangements with V and J called. A share of clones is missing; checked studies link under half to unresolved V genes, and the rest is unexplained. The DNA was the basis for D and trimming; V, J and clone size are from that table. A total of 180,000 or so clones appear in this sample, over 80% of them only once. More than 0.06% of the sample rests with the top ten.

The V end gives up 6 bases and the J end 0 bases, leaving 5 bases in the junction not matched to a gene. The CDR3 starts with the cysteine, ends with the phenylalanine, and has 15 residues. This entry keeps only the CDR3 DNA: 45 bases, framed from base 1. From a lookup of the germline V gene, CDR1 and CDR2 are SQVTM and ANQGSEA. The donors were healthy, HIV-negative adults with no recently reported acute infections or vaccinations. All donors were Caucasian adults living in Nashville, Tennessee, USA. Magnetic negative selection was used to enrich CD4+ T cells, after which naive cells were positively selected on CD45RA and the negative fraction became the memory subset. Blood was collected by leukapheresis, and PBMCs were isolated by Ficoll-Histopaque density gradient centrifugation and then cryopreserved in liquid nitrogen vapor phase. Analytical flow cytometry was used to check the purity and quantity of each magnetically sorted T cell population. Genomic DNA was isolated from every sorted fraction and measured by UV absorbance on a Nanodrop 2000c.

Sequencing was performed on naive CD4+ T cells sorted from blood. Read against the paper, the sample's cell subset or site label means: CD45RA+ positively selected. This TCR derives from a woman in her 30s in good health. This sequence uses TRBV29-1 and TRBJ2-3; TRBD2 matches 11 bases in the middle. CDR3 region: CSVEGTSGSTDTQYF. The sequenced DNA: TGCAGCGTAGAGGGGACTAGCGGTAGCACAGATACGCAGTATTTT.